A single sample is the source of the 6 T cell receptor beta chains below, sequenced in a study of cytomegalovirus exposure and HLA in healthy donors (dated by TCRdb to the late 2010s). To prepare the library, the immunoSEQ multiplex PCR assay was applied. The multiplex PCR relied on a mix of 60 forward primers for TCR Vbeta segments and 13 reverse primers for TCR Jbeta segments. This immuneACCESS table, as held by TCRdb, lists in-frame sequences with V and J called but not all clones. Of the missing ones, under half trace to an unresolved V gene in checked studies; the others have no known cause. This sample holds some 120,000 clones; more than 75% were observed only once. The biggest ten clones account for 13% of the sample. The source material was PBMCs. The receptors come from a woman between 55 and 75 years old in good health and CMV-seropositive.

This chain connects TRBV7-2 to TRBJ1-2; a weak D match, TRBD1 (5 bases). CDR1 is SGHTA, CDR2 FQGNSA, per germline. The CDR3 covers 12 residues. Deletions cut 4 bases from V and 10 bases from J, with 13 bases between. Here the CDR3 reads CASSSAGSHYTF. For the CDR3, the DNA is TGTGCCAGCAGCTCTGCAGGGTCTCACTACACCTTC.

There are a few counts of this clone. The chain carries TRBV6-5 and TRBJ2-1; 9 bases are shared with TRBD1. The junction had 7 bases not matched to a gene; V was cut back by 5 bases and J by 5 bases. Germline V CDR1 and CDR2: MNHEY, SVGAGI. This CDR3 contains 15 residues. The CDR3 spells CASSADRGTNNEQFF. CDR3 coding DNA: TGTGCCAGCAGTGCGGACAGGGGCACCAACAATGAGCAGTTCTTC.

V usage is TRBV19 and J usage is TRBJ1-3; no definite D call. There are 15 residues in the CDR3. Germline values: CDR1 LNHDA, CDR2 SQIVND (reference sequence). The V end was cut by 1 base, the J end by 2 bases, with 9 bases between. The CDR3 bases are TGTGCCAGTAGTATAGGGTCAACGGCTGGAAACACCATATATTTT. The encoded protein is CASSIGSTAGNTIYF. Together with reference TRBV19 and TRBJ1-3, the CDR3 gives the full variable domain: DGGITQSPKYLFRKEGQNVTLSCEQNLNHDAMYWYRQDPGQGLRLIYYSQIVNDFQKGDIAEGYSVSREKKESFPLTVTSAQKNPTAFYLCASSIGSTAGNTIYFGEGSWLTVV.

The CDR3 region has the DNA TGTGCCAGCAGCGGCTGGGGACAGGGAGTGACTGGAAACACCATATATTTT. Protein: CASSGWGQGVTGNTIYF. V is TRBV5-4 and J is TRBJ1-3; 9 bases align to TRBD1. Germline V gene sequence: CDR1 SGHNT, CDR2 YYREEE (reference sequence). The trim removed 4 bases at V and 2 bases at J, leaving 10 bases unmatched. This CDR3 spans 17 amino acids.

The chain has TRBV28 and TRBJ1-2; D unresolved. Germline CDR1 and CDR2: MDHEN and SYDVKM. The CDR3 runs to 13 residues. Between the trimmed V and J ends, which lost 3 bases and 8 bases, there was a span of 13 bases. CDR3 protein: CASSFLASVGYTF. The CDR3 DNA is TGTGCCAGCAGTTTCCTTGCCAGTGTGGGCTACACCTTC.

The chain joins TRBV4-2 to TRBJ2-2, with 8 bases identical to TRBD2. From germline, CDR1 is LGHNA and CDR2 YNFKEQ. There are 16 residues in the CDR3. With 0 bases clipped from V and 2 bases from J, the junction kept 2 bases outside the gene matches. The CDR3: CASSQERGANTGELFF. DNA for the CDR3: TGTGCCAGCAGCCAAGAGCGGGGGGCCAACACCGGGGAGCTGTTTTTT.